This T cell receptor beta chain was profiled in a study of OX40 agonist ivuxolimab in advanced cancers. Whole-study context: Given to patients was ivuxolimab, an agonistic anti-OX40 (CD134) antibody. In this trial design, patients received ivuxolimab intravenously at 0.01 to 10 mg/kg every 2 weeks. Partial responses, seen in three patients, involved one hepatocellular carcinoma and two cutaneous melanomas.

The method was immunoSEQ multiplex PCR; TCRdb's version includes in-frame clones alone and lacks a portion of them. The table shows about 59,000 clones, with over 80% occurring only once. Trimming left V 3 bases short and J 2 bases short, with 17 bases between. The CDR3 has 17 residues. The germline CDR1 and CDR2 sequences are SEHNR and FQNEAQ (reference sequence). The chain combines TRBV7-9 with TRBJ1-5, with D tentatively TRBD1 (5 bases). The source is an adult with an advanced solid tumor such as melanoma, head and neck, liver or kidney cancer. Source: CD4+ or CD8+ T cells sorted from blood, taken in a trial of the OX40 agonist ivuxolimab. The CDR3 region has the DNA TGTGCCAGCAGCTTCGGGGGAGACGCCGGGGGCAATCAGCCCCAGCATTTT. It encodes CASSFGGDAGGNQPQHF.